This is a list of T cell receptor beta chains from one sample in a study of beta chain features in type 1 diabetes. Here immunoSEQ multiplex PCR was the method, and the copy in TCRdb shows in-frame clones only, minus some. The sample includes more than 110,000 clones, about 7.1% of them seen just once. Sequenced sample: central memory CD4+ T cells from blood. The receptors originated from a woman between 25 and 40 years old in good health. CDR3s include the opening cysteine and the closing phenylalanine or tryptophan. D genes are given only for firm matches. Clone size is shown for a subset of rows, as once, few, many or a class of expanded clone.

cdr3_nt cdr3_aa v_call clone_size j_call d_call
TGTGCCAGCAGTGAAGGGCAGGTCTTCTATGGCTACACCTTC CASSEGQVFYGYTF TRBV2 NA TRBJ1-2 NA
TGTGCCAGCAGTTACTCCGGGGGGGGCACAGATACGCAGTATTTT CASSYSGGGTDTQYF TRBV6-6 few TRBJ2-3 TRBD2
TGTGCCAGCAGTGCCCCATCAGGACACTCCTACGAGCAGTACTTC CASSAPSGHSYEQYF TRBV28 few TRBJ2-7 NA
TGTGCCAGCAGCCCATATTCAGGCGGGGGCGGAGAAGCTTTCTTT CASSPYSGGGGEAFF TRBV5-6 NA TRBJ1-1 NA
TGTGCCAGCAGCCAAATCTCCAGCGGGAGTTCCCAAGAGACCCAGTACTTC CASSQISSGSSQETQYF TRBV5-8 few TRBJ2-5 TRBD2
TGTGCCAGCAGACCTGACAGGGGCTACGAGCAGTACTTC CASRPDRGYEQYF TRBV7-2 few TRBJ2-7 TRBD1
TGTGCCAGCAGCCCAACGAAGAGAGTAGCGGGGAAGGGGGGGGAGACCCAGTACTTC CASSPTKRVAGKGGETQYF TRBV7-2 NA TRBJ2-5 TRBD2
TGTGCCAGCAGCCCGACCCGAGGGGGCAACTATGGCTACACCTTC CASSPTRGGNYGYTF TRBV7-9 NA TRBJ1-2 TRBD1
TGTGCCAGCAGTTTGACACCGAACACTGAAGCTTTCTTT CASSLTPNTEAFF TRBV6-5 few TRBJ1-1 NA
TGCGCCAGCAGCTTGGTCCCACTAGTAGGGTTCCAAGAGACCCAGTACTTC CASSLVPLVGFQETQYF TRBV5-1 NA TRBJ2-5 NA
TGTGCCAGCAGTCCGGGACAGGGGGCATCAGAGACCCAGTACTTC CASSPGQGASETQYF TRBV6-6 NA TRBJ2-5 TRBD1
TGTGCCAGCAGCCCCCGGGAAAACACCGGGGAGCTGTTTTTT CASSPRENTGELFF TRBV2 NA TRBJ2-2 NA
TGTGCCAGCAGCTTAGGGACTAGCGCGTACTACGAGCAGTACTTC CASSLGTSAYYEQYF TRBV7-2 NA TRBJ2-7 TRBD2
TGTGCCTGGAGTGTGGTAGCGGGAACCCACAATGAGCAGTTCTTC CAWSVVAGTHNEQFF TRBV30 NA TRBJ2-1 TRBD2
TGTGCCAGCAGTTATAGCGGGAGCCCAGATACGCAGTATTTT CASSYSGSPDTQYF TRBV2 NA TRBJ2-3 TRBD2
TGTGCCAGCAGCTTACAGGACCGGAGGGGCTACACCTTC CASSLQDRRGYTF TRBV11-1 many TRBJ1-2 NA
TGTGCCAGCGGTAGAGGGGGCGCGGGGGAGACCCAGTACTTC CASGRGGAGETQYF TRBV7-9 few TRBJ2-5 NA
TGTGCCAGCAGCTTAGGAGGGGGTTCCTACAATGAGCAGTTCTTC CASSLGGGSYNEQFF TRBV7-2 NA TRBJ2-1 NA
TGCGCCAGCAGCCCCGCGGGAGAAGATACGCAGTATTTT CASSPAGEDTQYF TRBV5-1 few TRBJ2-3 TRBD2
TGTGCCAGCACCTCCGGAGGTTTCGAGCAGTACTTC CASTSGGFEQYF TRBV28 few TRBJ2-7 NA
TGCGCCAGCAGCTCGGGGACTAGCGGGAGCTCCTACAATGAGCAGTTCTTC CASSSGTSGSSYNEQFF TRBV5-1 NA TRBJ2-1 TRBD2
TGTGCCAGCTCACCGCTCGGGGATAGCAATCAGCCCCAGCATTTT CASSPLGDSNQPQHF TRBV18 NA TRBJ1-5 NA
TGTGCCAGCAGCTTCATGACAGGAGGCGGGGAGCTGTTTTTT CASSFMTGGGELFF TRBV7-3 NA TRBJ2-2 NA
TGTGCCAGCAACATCAGACAGCAAGGGCACGGGGAGCTGTTTTTT CASNIRQQGHGELFF TRBV7-2 NA TRBJ2-2 NA
TGCAGCGTTGGGGGGCAGGGCAGCACAGATACGCAGTATTTT CSVGGQGSTDTQYF TRBV29-1 many TRBJ2-3 NA
TGTGCCAGCAAAGGGGTTCGGAAAACTAATGAAAAACTGTTTTTT CASKGVRKTNEKLFF TRBV28 NA TRBJ1-4 NA
TGTGCCAGCAGCGTAGCTTGGCAGGGGCGTCGAGAGCAGTTCTTC CASSVAWQGRREQFF TRBV9 NA TRBJ2-1 NA
TGTGCCAGCAGCTCCAGATCCTATGGCTACACCTTC CASSSRSYGYTF TRBV7-2 NA TRBJ1-2 NA
TGTGCCACTGAAAGAGGACTAGCGGGGATCAATGAGCAGTTCTTC CATERGLAGINEQFF TRBV10-3 few TRBJ2-1 TRBD2
TGTGCCAGCAAAGAACAGGTTCCCCCCTACGAGCAGTACTTC CASKEQVPPYEQYF TRBV27 once TRBJ2-7 NA
TGTGCCAGCGGGTCTCTAGTTAGTGCAGATACGCAGTATTTT CASGSLVSADTQYF TRBV28 few TRBJ2-3 NA
TGTGCCAGCAGCTTAGCGACGTACGGGGACTTCCAAGAGACCCAGTACTTC CASSLATYGDFQETQYF TRBV7-2 few TRBJ2-5 NA
TGTGCCACCAGCGGGGGAGCGGGAGGCTGGTACGAGCAGTACTTC CATSGGAGGWYEQYF TRBV15 many TRBJ2-7 TRBD2